These 32 T cell receptor beta chains came from one sample sequenced in a study of technical replicates of blood from a handful of donors. TCRdb's copy holds only in-frame clones and misses some; the assay was immunoSEQ multiplex PCR. Altogether 80,000 or so clones are present, roughly four fifths being singletons, with the ten largest covering 3.5% to 4%. What was sequenced was PBMCs. Source of these receptors: a human donor in good health. Some clones in this sample may be carry-over from other donors' samples.

The V gene is TRBV7-2, the J gene TRBJ2-5, with 10 bases matching TRBD2. The CDR3 length is 17 residues. Germline CDR1 is SGHTA and CDR2 is FQGNSA. The V gene end was trimmed by 5 bases and the J gene end by 6 bases; junction bases not matched to a gene: 15. The CDR3 reads CASSLHSGTSEGQTQYF. In nucleotides, the CDR3 is TGTGCCAGCAGCCTACACTCCGGGACTAGCGAAGGTCAGACCCAGTACTTC.

The genes are TRBV6-1 and TRBJ1-6; 8 nucleotides line up with TRBD1. CDR3 length: 15 residues. Germline CDR1 reads MNHNS; CDR2 reads SASEGT. Trimming removed 7 bases from V and 5 bases from J; junction bases left unmatched: 7. Here the CDR3 reads CASTVQGGNNSPLHF. CDR3 in DNA: TGTGCCAGCACCGTACAGGGGGGGAATAATTCACCCCTCCACTTT.

The chain recombines TRBV29-1 with TRBJ2-1; 13 nucleotides line up with TRBD2. The CDR3 runs 14 residues. V dropped 6 bases and J dropped 6; count of bases not matched to a gene: 5. The germline V gene encodes CDR1 SQVTM and CDR2 ANQGSEA. The CDR3 loop is CSVGTSGNSNEQFF. The CDR3 coding sequence is TGCAGCGTAGGGACTAGCGGGAATTCCAATGAGCAGTTCTTC.

The chain joins TRBV30 to TRBJ2-1; the D gene is possibly TRBD1 (6 bases). The CDR3 is 14 residues long. The V gene lost 4 bases and the J gene lost 5 bases, with 15 bases spanning the gap. Germline CDR1 reads GTSNPN; CDR2 reads SVGIG (reference sequence). The CDR3 protein is CAWNGGQTNNEQFF. CDR3 in DNA: TGTGCCTGGAATGGGGGCCAAACAAACAATGAGCAGTTCTTC.

The CDR3 DNA sequence: TGTGCCAGCACCTTGAGGGGGACCGCTGAAGCTTTCTTT. Residues: CASTLRGTAEAFF. The chain is built from TRBV6-6 and TRBJ1-1; D is perhaps TRBD1 (6 bases). Per the germline V gene, CDR1 is MNHNY and CDR2 is SVGAGI (reference sequence). The V end lost 7 bases, the J end lost 6 bases, and 15 bases lay between the germline ends. This CDR3 region has 13 residues.

This clone turned up a few times. The DNA for the CDR3 is TGTGCCTGGAGTTTAGGGACTAGCGGCGATACGCAGTATTTT. Protein product: CAWSLGTSGDTQYF. This chain links TRBV30 with TRBJ2-3, with 11 bases lining up with TRBD2. V was pared by 2 bases and J by 6 bases, with 4 bases of the junction left unmatched. CDR3 size: 14 residues. Germline values: CDR1 GTSNPN, CDR2 SVGIG (reference sequence).

This chain connects TRBV29-1 to TRBJ2-5; possible D gene TRBD1, 6 bases. The J call could be wrong; TRBJ2-7 is a better fit for the DNA end. Germline-derived CDR1 and CDR2 are SQVTM and ANQGSEA. The CDR3 extends over 12 amino acids. The CDR3 is CSVKTTGYEQYF. The CDR3 nucleotides read TGCAGCGTGAAAACGACAGGCTACGAGCAGTACTTC.

The genes are TRBV5-1 and TRBJ2-5, with TRBD2 matching 8 bases. The CDR3 is 17 residues long. V was clipped by 0 bases and J by 4 bases; unmatched bases: 11. The V gene's germline CDR1 is SGHRS and CDR2 YFSETQ. The CDR3 DNA sequence: TGCGCCAGCAGCTTGGAACCCAGCGGGGGAACGGGAGAGACCCAGTACTTC. Protein sequence: CASSLEPSGGTGETQYF.

The CDR3 DNA sequence: TGTGCCAGCAGCAAAAGCGGGGGCCAGAACACCGGGGAGCTGTTTTTT. This codes for CASSKSGGQNTGELFF. This sequence joins TRBV13 and TRBJ2-2; 8 positions agree with TRBD2. Germline lookup yields CDR1 PRHDT and CDR2 FYEKMQ (reference sequence). The CDR3 totals 16 residues. V trimming: 5 bases; J trimming: 1 base; junction bases outside the gene matches: 6.

J is TRBJ1-5 and V is TRBV5-3, with a possible D match to TRBD1 (5 bases). TRBV5-3 belongs to the ORF category, with a function that is uncertain. V lost 10 bases to trimming and J lost 4 bases, with 12 bases between them. The CDR3 loop spans 12 amino acids. CDR3 nucleotide sequence: TGTGCCCCCCAAGGGGTTAATCAGCCCCAGCATTTT. This codes for CAPQGVNQPQHF.

The chain carries TRBV7-6 and TRBJ1-5; 10 bases match TRBD1. Germline-derived CDR1 and CDR2 are SGHVS and FNYEAQ. The CDR3 is 16 amino acids. Trimming at V came to 5 bases and at J to 1 base, leaving 5 bases not matched to a gene. CDR3: CASSLGQGRSNQPQHF. In DNA, the CDR3 is TGTGCCAGCAGCCTGGGACAGGGGAGGAGCAATCAGCCCCAGCATTTT.

This clone appeared a few times. The chain employs TRBV29-1 and TRBJ1-2; TRBD1 aligns across 11 bases. The CDR3 consists of 16 residues. Germline V gene lookup returns CDR1 SQVTM and CDR2 ANQGSEA. The CDR3 is CSATGTGGRANYGYTF. In DNA, the CDR3 is TGCAGTGCAACCGGGACAGGGGGAAGAGCTAACTATGGCTACACCTTC.

V and J are TRBV6-6 and TRBJ1-2, with D perhaps matching TRBD1 (6 bases). Germline values: CDR1 MNHNY, CDR2 SVGAGI (reference sequence). V was shortened by 8 bases and J by 4 bases, with 14 bases between the two germline ends. The CDR3 length is 13 residues. The CDR3 loop is CASHREGSYGYTF. The CDR3 region has the DNA TGTGCCAGCCACAGGGAGGGGAGCTATGGCTACACCTTC.

CDR3 nucleotide sequence: TGTGCCAGCAGCCTATTAGCGGGGGCCCTCTACGAGCAGTACTTC. Its translation is CASSLLAGALYEQYF. V gene TRBV5-6 combines with J gene TRBJ2-7, with TRBD2 matching over 9 bases. CDR3 length equals 15 residues. Germline lookup yields CDR1 SGHDT and CDR2 YYEEEE. V was clipped by 4 bases and J by 3 bases; unmatched bases: 8.

V is TRBV9 and J is TRBJ1-1; D is possibly TRBD1 (5 bases). The CDR3 has 14 amino acids. V was pared by 4 bases and J by 1 base, with 11 bases between. Germline V gives CDR1 SGDLS, CDR2 YYNGEE. In DNA, the CDR3 is TGTGCCAGCAGCCCCCCGGGGGGGAACACTGAAGCTTTCTTT. It yields the protein CASSPPGGNTEAFF.

The chain joins TRBV6-6 to TRBJ1-5, with D possibly being TRBD1 (5 bases). Germline loops: CDR1 MNHNY, CDR2 SVGAGI (reference sequence). Deletions cut 1 base from V and 1 base from J, with 8 bases between. The CDR3 runs to 15 residues. CDR3 residues: CASSYWGESNQPQHF. CDR3 in DNA: TGTGCCAGCAGTTACTGGGGGGAGAGCAATCAGCCCCAGCATTTT.

The gene calls are TRBV7-9 and TRBJ2-5; the D gene is possibly TRBD2 (6 bases). The CDR3 length is 12 residues. Germline CDR1 is SEHNR and CDR2 is FQNEAQ (reference sequence). V was pared by 11 bases and J by 3 bases, with 13 bases between. The CDR3 region has the DNA TGTGCCGCTTGGCGGGGCGAAGAGACCCAGTACTTC. Translation gives CAAWRGEETQYF.

The gene calls are TRBV11-3 and TRBJ2-7, with TRBD1 matching 7 bases. The V gene's germline CDR1 is SGHNT and CDR2 YENEEA. Trimming at V came to 8 bases and at J to 1 base, leaving 8 bases not matched to a gene. The CDR3 loop spans 14 amino acids. The CDR3 region is CASGDRAPSYEQYF. The DNA for the CDR3 is TGTGCCAGCGGAGACAGGGCTCCATCCTACGAGCAGTACTTC. The whole variable domain, filled in from reference TRBV11-3 and TRBJ2-7, reads EAGVVQSPRYKIIEKKQPVAFWCNPISGHNTLYWYLQNLGQGPELLIRYENEEAVDDSQLPKDRFSAERLKGVDSTLKIQPAELGDSAVYLCASGDRAPSYEQYFGPGTRLTVT.

The rearrangement links TRBV4-1 to TRBJ1-2; D call uncertain. Germline V gene data show CDR1 as MGHRA and CDR2 as YSYEKL. Trimming pared 3 bases from V and 4 bases from J, leaving 9 bases between. This CDR3 spans 13 amino acids. This chain's CDR3 is CASSQLSLYGYTF. Written as DNA, the CDR3 is TGCGCCAGCAGCCAGTTGTCCCTCTATGGCTACACCTTC.

V gene TRBV30 combines with J gene TRBJ1-3; tentatively, D is TRBD1 (5 bases). Germline V gene lookup returns CDR1 GTSNPN and CDR2 SVGIG (reference sequence). The CDR3 contains 13 residues. Trimming stripped 2 bases from V and 4 bases from J, with 9 bases between. CDR3 DNA: TGTGCCTGGAGTTGGGGGGGAGGAAACACCATATATTTT. Amino acid sequence: CAWSWGGGNTIYF.

The chain employs TRBV10-3 and TRBJ1-1, with 8 bases matching TRBD1. The CDR3 length is 12 residues. CDR1 is ENHRY, CDR2 SYGVKD, per germline. The trim removed 2 bases at V and 8 bases at J, leaving 1 base unmatched. DNA for the CDR3: TGTGCCATCAGTGAGAGACAGGGGGAAGCTTTCTTT. As protein: CAISERQGEAFF.

In this sample, this clone turned up a few times. The chain couples TRBV27 to TRBJ1-6, with D hard to call. The CDR3 runs 16 residues. The germline V gene encodes CDR1 MNHEY and CDR2 SMNVEV (reference sequence). V lost 3 bases and J 2 bases, leaving 11 bases between the germline ends. DNA of the CDR3: TGTGCCAGCAGTTTCTCGGCAGGCACCTATAATTCACCCCTCCACTTT. The encoded protein is CASSFSAGTYNSPLHF.

The chain is built from TRBV9 and TRBJ2-7, with a weak D call TRBD2 (6 bases). CDR1 is SGDLS, CDR2 YYNGEE, per germline. The CDR3 has 14 residues. With 2 bases removed from V and 0 bases from J, the gap between germline ends came to 9 bases. The CDR3 is CASSVYGGSYEQYF. The CDR3 DNA is TGTGCCAGCAGCGTTTACGGGGGCTCCTACGAGCAGTACTTC.

The sample holds one count of this clone. Germline and junction disagree at one end, which may indicate a read error. This chain uses TRBV4-2 with TRBJ2-7; no firm D call. The CDR3 contains 11 residues. Germline CDR1 is LGHNA and CDR2 is YNFKEQ. The CDR3 DNA reads as TGTGCCAGCAGCCAAGGGCACGAGCGGTACTTC. Its translation is CASSQGHERYF.

V gene TRBV27 combines with J gene TRBJ2-1; D unclear. This CDR3 is 13 amino acids long. V was pared by 4 bases and J by 10 bases, with 14 bases between. CDR1 and CDR2 from the germline V gene are MNHEY and SMNVEV (reference sequence). CDR3 loop: CASSYARRVEQFF. CDR3 coding DNA: TGTGCCAGCAGTTATGCTCGCCGGGTCGAGCAGTTCTTC.

The gene calls are TRBV7-2 and TRBJ1-2; 11 nucleotides line up with TRBD1. This CDR3 region has 14 residues. Germline CDR1 SGHTA, CDR2 FQGNSA. The trim removed 5 bases at V and 8 bases at J, leaving 7 bases unmatched. Written as DNA, the CDR3 is TGTGCCAGCAGCCCGGACAGGGGGCCGACGGGCTACACCTTC. It specifies CASSPDRGPTGYTF.

This chain links TRBV29-1 with TRBJ2-2, with TRBD1 matching 10 bases. The V gene's germline CDR1 is SQVTM and CDR2 ANQGSEA. The CDR3 runs 16 residues. The junction had 9 bases not matched to a gene; V was cut back by 4 bases and J by 4 bases. CDR3 protein: CSVGDRGYSSTGELFF. DNA for the CDR3: TGCAGCGTTGGGGACAGGGGATATAGTAGCACCGGGGAGCTGTTTTTT.

The V gene is TRBV30, the J gene TRBJ1-5; D ambiguous. V gave up 5 bases and J gave up 4 bases, with 15 bases separating them. Germline CDR1 reads GTSNPN; CDR2 reads SVGIG (reference sequence). This CDR3 has 14 residues. Here the CDR3 DNA reads TGTGCCTGGGCGGGTACAGCCTTGAATCAGCCCCAGCATTTT. Protein sequence: CAWAGTALNQPQHF.

The sample holds a few counts of this clone. The chain employs TRBV5-8 and TRBJ2-1; 11 bases fit TRBD1. This CDR3 contains 15 residues. Germline V gives CDR1 SGHTS, CDR2 YDEGEE. The J segment lost 7 bases and the V segment lost 4 bases, leaving 7 bases of the junction unmatched. The CDR3 DNA follows: TGTGCCAGCAGCCCCGGGACAGGGGGTCTGAATGAGCAGTTCTTC. Amino acid sequence: CASSPGTGGLNEQFF.

This chain joins TRBV30 and TRBJ2-5, with 9 nucleotides matching TRBD2. The end of the DNA fits TRBJ2-7 better, so the J call may be wrong. CDR1 and CDR2 from the germline V gene are GTSNPN and SVGIG (reference sequence). The CDR3 is made up of 14 amino acids. The CDR3 DNA follows: TGTGCCTGGAGTGGCGGGAGGGCCTCCTACGAGCAGTACTTC. This encodes CAWSGGRASYEQYF.

This clone was counted once. The rearrangement uses TRBV6-6 and TRBJ2-1; 7 nucleotides align to TRBD2. Germline V gene data show CDR1 as MNHNY and CDR2 as SVGAGI (reference sequence). The V gene end was trimmed by 6 bases and the J gene end by 10 bases; junction bases not matched to a gene: 9. The CDR3 length is 13 residues. The CDR3 loop reads CASSLFGLVEQFF. The DNA of the CDR3 is TGTGCCAGCAGCCTTTTCGGACTAGTGGAGCAGTTCTTC.

The chain recombines TRBV29-1 with TRBJ1-1; D is uncertain. CDR1 SQVTM and CDR2 ANQGSEA come from the germline V gene. Trimming left V 1 base short and J 0 bases short, with 6 bases between. The CDR3 consists of 13 residues. The CDR3 reads CSVEVSVNTEAFF. CDR3 nucleotides: TGCAGCGTTGAAGTCTCGGTGAACACTGAAGCTTTCTTT.